Below are 32 T cell receptor beta chains sequenced from a single sample in a study of blood T cell repertoires in COVID-19. TCRdb keeps only in-frame clones here, not all; method: immunoSEQ multiplex PCR. The sample consists of some 300,000 clones, roughly 91% of them appearing once. The sample taken for sequencing was PBMCs or T cells enriched from blood (not recorded which). The receptor source for this set is a woman aged 25-40 years who had recovered from COVID-19.

The genes are TRBV19 and TRBJ2-7, with 10 bases that match TRBD2. CDR1 and CDR2 (germline): LNHDA, SQIVND (reference sequence). The CDR3 is made up of 15 amino acids. V was pared by 1 base and J by 3 bases, with 3 bases of the junction left unmatched. CDR3 coding DNA: TGTGCCAGTAGTATAGTCGCTAGCGGGAGCTACGAGCAGTACTTC. Its translation: CASSIVASGSYEQYF.

This rearrangement joins TRBV7-9 to TRBJ2-1; possibly TRBD1 for D (5 bases). Trimming removed 1 base from V and 7 bases from J, with 14 bases in between. The CDR3 loop spans 15 amino acids. Germline CDR1 and CDR2: SEHNR and FQNEAQ (reference sequence). DNA of the CDR3: TGTGCCAGCAGCTTAGATTTACCAGGGCAAAATGAGCAGTTCTTC. The encoded protein is CASSLDLPGQNEQFF.

The chain links TRBV11-2 to TRBJ2-1; tentatively, D is TRBD2 (5 bases). V was pared by 1 base and J by 4 bases, with 20 bases between. This CDR3 spans 18 amino acids. Germline V gene sequence: CDR1 SGHAT, CDR2 FQNNGV. The CDR3 loop reads CASSLVRGSATIYNEQFF. CDR3 nucleotides: TGTGCCAGCAGCTTAGTCCGGGGTAGCGCGACGATTTACAATGAGCAGTTCTTC.

The chain employs TRBV27 and TRBJ1-5; D remains ambiguous. The germline CDR1 and CDR2 sequences are MNHEY and SMNVEV (reference sequence). V lost 2 bases and J lost 6, with 8 bases in between. This CDR3 is built from 13 residues. The CDR3 protein is CASSLLPSQPQHF. The CDR3 nucleotides read TGTGCCAGCAGTTTACTTCCGTCTCAGCCCCAGCATTTT.

The chain has TRBV5-1 and TRBJ2-3, with 7 bases lining up with TRBD1. The CDR3 is made up of 14 amino acids. V shed 6 bases and J 1 base; nucleotides not matched to a gene: 5. The V gene's germline CDR1 is SGHRS and CDR2 YFSETQ. This CDR3 reads CASNIGQGTDTQYF. In DNA form, the CDR3 reads TGCGCCAGCAATATCGGACAGGGCACAGATACGCAGTATTTT.

This clone was found a few times. This rearrangement joins TRBV28 to TRBJ1-2, with D possibly TRBD1 on 5 matching bases. Germline assignment: CDR1 MDHEN and CDR2 SYDVKM. Trimming took 8 bases from V and 4 from J, leaving 17 bases between them. The CDR3 contains 14 residues. CDR3 amino acids: CASRWFGTSYGYTF. CDR3 sequence (DNA): TGTGCCAGCCGATGGTTCGGGACTTCCTATGGCTACACCTTC.

A remark on this clone: Distinct nucleotide sequences in the sample also encode this CDR3. This chain joins TRBV3-1 (or the pseudogene TRBV3-2) and TRBJ1-1, with D perhaps matching TRBD1 (6 bases). Per germline, CDR1 LGHDT and CDR2 YNNKEL (reference sequence). The V and J ends lost 0 bases and 1 base respectively, with 9 bases between them. The CDR3 has 15 residues. The CDR3 DNA is TGTGCCAGCAGCCAAGAAGGGGGATGGAACACTGAAGCTTTCTTT. This translates into CASSQEGGWNTEAFF.

This clone was detected once. The V call is TRBV5-6, the J call TRBJ1-2; no firm D call. CDR3 size: 12 residues. V was clipped by 4 bases and J by 5 bases, with 9 bases between them. Germline values: CDR1 SGHDT, CDR2 YYEEEE. The CDR3 protein is CASSILTYGYTF. CDR3 sequence (DNA): TGTGCCAGCAGCATCCTAACTTATGGCTACACCTTC.

The chain couples TRBV18 to TRBJ1-5, with 7 positions matching TRBD1. Per the germline V gene, CDR1 is KGHSH and CDR2 is LQKENI. J gave up 3 bases and V 1 base, and 3 bases lay outside the gene matches. The CDR3 is 15 amino acids. The CDR3 loop reads CASSPQGGDNQPQHF. CDR3 nucleotides: TGTGCCAGCTCACCACAAGGGGGCGACAATCAGCCCCAGCATTTT.

The chain links TRBV19 to TRBJ2-2; TRBD2 matches 10 bases. The CDR3 loop spans 18 amino acids. V gave up 6 bases and J gave up 4 bases; unmatched junction bases: 14. Germline V gene lookup returns CDR1 LNHDA and CDR2 SQIVND (reference sequence). This chain's CDR3 is CASRPGLAREWSTGELFF. The CDR3 bases are TGTGCCAGTAGACCGGGACTAGCGCGAGAGTGGAGCACCGGGGAGCTGTTTTTT.

This sequence joins TRBV10-3 and TRBJ2-1, with D tentatively TRBD2 (6 bases). The CDR3 spans 16 residues. Germline lookup yields CDR1 ENHRY and CDR2 SYGVKD. Trimming left V 2 bases short and J 7 bases short, with 18 bases between. CDR3 region: CAISEIGGPGGNEQFF. The CDR3 region has the DNA TGTGCCATCAGTGAGATAGGAGGGCCGGGTGGAAATGAGCAGTTCTTC.

The gene calls are TRBV7-9 and TRBJ1-5; 7 bases align to TRBD1. CDR3 size: 13 residues. Losses at the gene ends were 1 base for V and 6 bases for J; bases not matched to a gene: 0. Germline lookup yields CDR1 SEHNR and CDR2 FQNEAQ (reference sequence). CDR3 in amino acids: CASSLEGAQPQHF. In DNA form, the CDR3 reads TGTGCCAGCAGCTTAGAGGGGGCTCAGCCCCAGCATTTT.

The chain uses TRBV20-1 and TRBJ2-3; 11 bases are a match to TRBD2. J lost 3 bases, V lost 3 bases, and 14 bases had no gene match. The V gene's germline CDR1 is DFQATT and CDR2 SNEGSKA (reference sequence). The CDR3 has 18 amino acids. CDR3: CSASRLAGGLGHTDTQYF. The CDR3 bases are TGCAGTGCTAGTCGGCTAGCGGGAGGCCTCGGTCATACAGATACGCAGTATTTT.

Only one count was recorded for this clone. The rearrangement links TRBV7-6 to TRBJ1-5, with D uncertain. The CDR3 contains 11 residues. V was trimmed by 7 bases and J by 16 bases, leaving 17 bases between them. Germline CDR1 SGHVS, CDR2 FNYEAQ. CDR3 protein: CASIGEGGFHF. CDR3 DNA: TGTGCCAGCATCGGAGAGGGAGGTTTCCATTTT.

A few counts support this clone. The V call is TRBV18, the J call TRBJ2-1, with 13 bases identical to TRBD2. The length of the CDR3 is 16 residues. The J segment lost 8 bases and the V segment lost 3 bases, leaving 7 bases of the junction unmatched. CDR1 and CDR2 from the germline V gene are KGHSH and LQKENI. The CDR3 nucleotides read TGTGCCAGCTCACCGGGGACTAGCGGGATTATCGATGAGCAGTTCTTC. As protein: CASSPGTSGIIDEQFF.

This clone appeared a few times. V is TRBV21-1 and J is TRBJ1-6; TRBD1, as called in the table, went unchecked against the DNA. TRBV21-1 is a pseudogene. The CDR3 runs 15 residues. The CDR3 sequence is CASSNCGCRESPLHF. The CDR3 nucleotides are TGTGCCAGCAGCAATTGCGGATGCAGGGAATCACCCCTCCACTTT.

This clone was seen a handful of times. V usage is TRBV30 and J usage is TRBJ2-7; 9 bases are a match to TRBD1. CDR1 GTSNPN and CDR2 SVGIG come from the germline V gene (reference sequence). J gave up 2 bases and V 0 bases, and 5 bases lay outside the gene matches. The CDR3 totals 15 residues. The CDR3 loop reads CAWSVPGQGTYEQYF. DNA for the CDR3: TGTGCCTGGAGTGTCCCGGGACAGGGAACCTACGAGCAGTACTTC.

The rearrangement joins TRBV7-2 to TRBJ2-3; D might be TRBD2 (6 bases). Germline V gene data show CDR1 as SGHTA and CDR2 as FQGNSA. The CDR3 totals 16 residues. The V and J ends lost 2 bases and 2 bases respectively, with 14 bases between them. The CDR3 bases are TGTGCCAGCAGCTTATTAAGGGACTTCCTCACAGATACGCAGTATTTT. Protein sequence: CASSLLRDFLTDTQYF.

The chain carries TRBV27 and TRBJ1-5; a possible D gene is TRBD1 (5 bases). The CDR3 runs to 12 residues. CDR1 and CDR2 (germline): MNHEY, SMNVEV (reference sequence). Deletions cut 5 bases from V and 13 bases from J, with 15 bases between. CDR3 coding DNA: TGTGCCAGCAGTCTTGGACACGGTGCGCAGCATTTT. It codes for CASSLGHGAQHF.

The chain combines TRBV12-3 or TRBV12-4 with TRBJ2-1; TRBD2 matches 7 bases. There are 13 residues in the CDR3. V trimming: 8 bases; J trimming: 4 bases; junction bases outside the gene matches: 5. The CDR3 here is CASGLGIYNEQFF. In nucleotides, the CDR3 is TGTGCCAGCGGACTAGGGATATACAATGAGCAGTTCTTC.

This clone has just one count. The chain employs TRBV6-6 and TRBJ2-5, with 8 bases lining up with TRBD2. The CDR3 sequence is 20 residues long. Germline CDR1 MNHNY, CDR2 SVGAGI (reference sequence). V shed 5 bases, J shed 2 bases, and the junction held 22 bases outside the gene matches. The CDR3 DNA reads as TGTGCCAGCAGTCCGGACGTAAGCCCGGGAGGGGAGCTTTGGCAAGAGACCCAGTACTTC. This codes for CASSPDVSPGGELWQETQYF.

V usage is TRBV3-1 (or the pseudogene TRBV3-2) and J usage is TRBJ2-1, with TRBD1 identical over 9 bases. With 3 bases clipped from V and 8 bases from J, the junction kept 17 bases outside the gene matches. Per germline, CDR1 LGHDT and CDR2 YNNKEL (reference sequence). The CDR3 is made up of 18 amino acids. CDR3 nucleotides: TGTGCCAGCAGCCAGTTTCTCCCGGGACAGGGCCCTTTTGATGAGCAGTTCTTC. It yields the protein CASSQFLPGQGPFDEQFF.

V gene TRBV4-1 combines with J gene TRBJ2-7; D gene ambiguous. The CDR3 covers 14 residues. The germline gives CDR1 MGHRA, CDR2 YSYEKL. V was pared by 1 base and J by 0 bases, with 7 bases between. The CDR3 sequence: CASSQGESSYEQYF. CDR3 coding DNA: TGCGCCAGCAGCCAAGGCGAAAGCTCCTACGAGCAGTACTTC.

The CDR3 DNA reads TGTGCCAGCAGCTTAGTTTCAGGGGAAGGCACTGAAGCTTTCTTT. Its protein product is CASSLVSGEGTEAFF. This rearrangement joins TRBV7-9 to TRBJ1-1, with D possibly matching TRBD1 (6 bases). CDR3 length: 15 amino acids. Germline assignment: CDR1 SEHNR and CDR2 FQNEAQ (reference sequence). V shed 1 base and J shed 4 bases, with 13 bases lying between them. Based on the CDR3 plus reference TRBV7-9 and TRBJ1-1, the full variable domain is DTGVSQNPRHKITKRGQNVTFRCDPISEHNRLYWYRQTLGQGPEFLTYFQNEAQLEKSRLLSDRFSAERPKGSFSTLEIQRTEQGDSAMYLCASSLVSGEGTEAFFGQGTRLTVV.

This clone was counted once. The chain carries TRBV29-1 and TRBJ1-1, with D tentatively TRBD1 (5 bases). The CDR3 consists of 13 residues. The V and J ends lost 7 bases and 4 bases respectively, with 16 bases between them. CDR1 and CDR2 (germline): SQVTM, ANQGSEA. In DNA form, the CDR3 reads TGCAGCGGAAAAACAGGTTCGTCCACTGAAGCTTTCTTT. Its protein is CSGKTGSSTEAFF.

The rearrangement joins TRBV9 to TRBJ1-3, with 12 bases identical to TRBD1. The V gene's germline CDR1 is SGDLS and CDR2 YYNGEE. Trimming at V came to 3 bases and at J to 4 bases, leaving 5 bases not matched to a gene. This CDR3 spans 16 amino acids. The CDR3 DNA reads as TGTGCCAGCAGCGAGGGGACAGGGGGCTCGGGAAACACCATATATTTT. The encoded protein is CASSEGTGGSGNTIYF.

The chain carries TRBV5-6 and TRBJ2-3; tentative D call: TRBD2 (6 bases). This CDR3 region has 15 residues. Trimming removed 2 bases from V and 1 base from J, with 11 bases in between. From germline, CDR1 is SGHDT and CDR2 YYEEEE. The CDR3 sequence is CASSFRDSRTDTQYF. The CDR3 DNA follows: TGTGCCAGCAGCTTCCGGGACTCCCGCACAGATACGCAGTATTTT.

V is TRBV10-3 and J is TRBJ2-5; TRBD1 aligns across 7 bases. The CDR3 is 15 amino acids. J was trimmed by 4 bases and V by 3 bases; bases with no gene match: 8. Germline V gene data show CDR1 as ENHRY and CDR2 as SYGVKD. CDR3 in DNA: TGTGCCATCAGTGAAGGACAGGCTGATCTAGAGACCCAGTACTTC. It yields the protein CAISEGQADLETQYF.

For this clone: At the DNA level, this CDR3 is encoded by other sequences in the same sample as well. The CDR3 sequence: CASSLVGLAGGHEQFF. CDR3 nucleotide sequence: TGCGCCAGCAGCTTGGTAGGACTAGCGGGAGGACATGAGCAGTTCTTC. The chain recombines TRBV5-1 with TRBJ2-1; 14 bases are shared with TRBD2. The junction had 4 bases not matched to a gene; V was cut back by 0 bases and J by 8 bases. This CDR3 spans 16 amino acids. Germline lookup yields CDR1 SGHRS and CDR2 YFSETQ.

The chain joins TRBV13 to TRBJ2-1; the match to TRBD1 covers 7 bases. V dropped 5 bases and J dropped 8; count of bases not matched to a gene: 6. Germline V CDR1 and CDR2: PRHDT, FYEKMQ (reference sequence). The CDR3 sequence is 13 residues long. CDR3 nucleotides: TGTGCCAGCAGCGGTCACAGGGGCGATGAGCAGTTCTTC. It translates to CASSGHRGDEQFF.

The V and J genes are TRBV19 and TRBJ2-3, with D possibly TRBD2 on 5 matching bases. This CDR3 comprises 15 residues. Per the germline V gene, CDR1 is LNHDA and CDR2 is SQIVND (reference sequence). Trimming left V 4 bases short and J 2 bases short, with 13 bases between. The DNA of the CDR3 is TGTGCCAGTAGTAGGCTTGCGGGCCTCACAGATACGCAGTATTTT. Translated, it gives CASSRLAGLTDTQYF.

The chain has TRBV6-1 and TRBJ2-3; 10 nucleotides agree with TRBD2. There are 16 residues in the CDR3. CDR1 and CDR2 (germline): MNHNS, SASEGT. Germline trimming cut 2 bases from V and 6 bases from J; bases unmatched to any gene: 8. The CDR3 sequence: CASSELSSGSVDTQYF. The DNA of the CDR3 is TGTGCCAGCAGTGAATTGTCTAGCGGGAGTGTGGATACGCAGTATTTT.